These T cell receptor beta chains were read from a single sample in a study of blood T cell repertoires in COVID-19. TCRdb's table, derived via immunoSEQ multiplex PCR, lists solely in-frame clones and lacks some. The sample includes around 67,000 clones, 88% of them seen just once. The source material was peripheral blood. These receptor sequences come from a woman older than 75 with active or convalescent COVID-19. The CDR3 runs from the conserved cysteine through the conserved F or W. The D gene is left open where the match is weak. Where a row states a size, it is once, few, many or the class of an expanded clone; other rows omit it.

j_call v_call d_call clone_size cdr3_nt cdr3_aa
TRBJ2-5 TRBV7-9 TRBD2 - TGTGCCAGCAGCTTATGGACTAGCGCCCGACTCGGAGGTGGGACCCAGTACTTC CASSLWTSARLGGGTQYF
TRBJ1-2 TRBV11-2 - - TGTGCCAGCAGCTTAGAGGTGGGCGCGGGTCGGGGAAACTATGGCTACACCTTC CASSLEVGAGRGNYGYTF
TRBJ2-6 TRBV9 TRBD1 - TGTGCCAGCAGGACAGGGGGCTTCTCTGGGGCCAACGTCCTGACTTTC CASRTGGFSGANVLTF
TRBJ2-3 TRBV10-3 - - TGTGCCACAACTTCTGCAGATACGCAGTATTTT CATTSADTQYF
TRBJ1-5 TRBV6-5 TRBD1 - TGTGCCAGCAGTTTAACAGGGGCTGGGCAGCCCCAGCATTTT CASSLTGAGQPQHF
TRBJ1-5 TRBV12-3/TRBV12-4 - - TGTGCCAGCAGTCGGCAGGGCACTCAGCCCCAGCATTTT CASSRQGTQPQHF
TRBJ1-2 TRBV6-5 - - TGTGCCAGCAGTTATGACAGCTCCTATGGCTACACCTTC CASSYDSSYGYTF
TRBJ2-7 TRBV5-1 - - TGCGCCAGCAGCTTACCGGGACACTCCTACGAGCAGTACTTC CASSLPGHSYEQYF
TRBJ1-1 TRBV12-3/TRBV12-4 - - TGTGCCAGCAGTGGGAGGAGCACTGAAGCTTTCTTT CASSGRSTEAFF
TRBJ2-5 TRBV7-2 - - TGTGCCAGCAGCTCGGGACAAGGGTTAGGTTATGCGACCCAGTACTTC CASSSGQGLGYATQYF
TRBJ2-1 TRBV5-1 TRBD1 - TGCGCCAGCAGCAAGGGACAGGGGGTTGATGAGCAGTTCTTC CASSKGQGVDEQFF
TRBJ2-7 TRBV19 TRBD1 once TGTGCCAATAGTCGCTCCGGACAGGGGATCTACGAGCAGTACTTC CANSRSGQGIYEQYF
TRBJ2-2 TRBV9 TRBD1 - TGTGCCAGCAGCCTCACGGGACAGGGGGACACCGGGGAGCTGTTTTTT CASSLTGQGDTGELFF
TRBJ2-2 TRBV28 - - TGTGCCAGCAGTTCTCCAGGGGACACCGGGGAGCTGTTTTTT CASSSPGDTGELFF
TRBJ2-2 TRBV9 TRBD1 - TGTGCCAGCAGAGGGACAGGAGACACCGGGGAGCTGTTTTTT CASRGTGDTGELFF
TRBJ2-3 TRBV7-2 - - TGTGCCAGCAGCCGTGGCACAGATACGCAGTATTTT CASSRGTDTQYF
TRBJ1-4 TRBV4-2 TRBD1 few TGTGCCAGCAGCCATCGAAGGGACAGGCGATATGAAAAACTGTTTTTT CASSHRRDRRYEKLFF
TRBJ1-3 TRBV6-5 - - TGTGCCAGCAGTTACTCGGCCGGGGGCTCTGGAAACACCATATATTTT CASSYSAGGSGNTIYF
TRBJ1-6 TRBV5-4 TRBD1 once TGTGCCAGCAGTTGGACAGGTGGGAATTCACCCCTCCACTTT CASSWTGGNSPLHF
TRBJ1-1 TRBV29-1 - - TGCAGCGCAGGGAGTGAAGCTTTCTTT CSAGSEAFF
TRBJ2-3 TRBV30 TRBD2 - TGTGCCTGGAGTCTCCCCCCGCGGGCCAGCGGGAGTGCAGATACGCAGTATTTT CAWSLPPRASGSADTQYF
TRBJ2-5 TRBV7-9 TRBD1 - TGTGCCAGCAAGGGGGCAAGCCAAGAGACCCAGTACTTC CASKGASQETQYF
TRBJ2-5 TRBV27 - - TGTGCCAGCAGTCCCCGCTTTTTGGAGCTAGAAGAGACCCAGTACTTC CASSPRFLELEETQYF
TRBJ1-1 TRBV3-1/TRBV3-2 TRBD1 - TGTGCCAGCAGCCAGGGACAGGGCGGCACTGAAGCTTTCTTT CASSQGQGGTEAFF
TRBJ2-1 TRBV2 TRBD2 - TGTGCCAGCAGGGAGACTAGCGGGGCCTACAATGAGCAGTTCTTC CASRETSGAYNEQFF
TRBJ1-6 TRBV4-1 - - TGCGCCAGCAGCCCCCCTCAAGGGAGCTCCTATAATTCACCCCTCCACTTT CASSPPQGSSYNSPLHF
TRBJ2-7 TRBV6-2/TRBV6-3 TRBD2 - TGTGCCAGCAGTTACCCGCCGGGACTACGCTACGAGCAGTACTTC CASSYPPGLRYEQYF
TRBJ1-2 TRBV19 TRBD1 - TGTGCCAGTAGTATTTGGACCGGACAGGCCCGGTCCTATGGCTACACCTTC CASSIWTGQARSYGYTF
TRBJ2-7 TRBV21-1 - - TGTGCCATAGGAGGGAGCCCCTACGAGCAGTACTTC CAIGGSPYEQYF
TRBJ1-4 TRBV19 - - TGTGCCAGTAGTACAGGGATCGATGAAAAACTGTTTTTT CASSTGIDEKLFF
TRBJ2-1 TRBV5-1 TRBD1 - TGCGCCAGCAGCACCGGGACAGGCTATGAGCAGTTCTTC CASSTGTGYEQFF
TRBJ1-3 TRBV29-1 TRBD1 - TGCAGCGTTGAAGATTGGATCCGGGACAGCAGCTCTGGAAACACCATATATTTT CSVEDWIRDSSSGNTIYF
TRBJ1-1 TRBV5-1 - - TGCGCCAGCAGTTCACTTCTGAACACTGAAGCTTTCTTT CASSSLLNTEAFF
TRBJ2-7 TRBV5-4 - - TGTGCCAGCAGCCCAACCAGGGTGGGTGAGTTCGAGCAGTACTTC CASSPTRVGEFEQYF
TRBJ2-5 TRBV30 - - TGTGCCTGGAGTGTACGGGGGGCAGGAGAGACCCAGTACTTC CAWSVRGAGETQYF
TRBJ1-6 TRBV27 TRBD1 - TGTGCCAGCAGTCCTACCGGGACAGGGCCTCTTTATAATTCACCCCTCCACTTT CASSPTGTGPLYNSPLHF
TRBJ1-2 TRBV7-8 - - TGTGCCAGCACCCCCTGGAGTCAGGGACTCTATGGCTACACCTTC CASTPWSQGLYGYTF
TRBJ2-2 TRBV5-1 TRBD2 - TGCGCCAGCAGCTTGAGTAGCGGGGGGACTCCCGGGGAGCTGTTTTTT CASSLSSGGTPGELFF
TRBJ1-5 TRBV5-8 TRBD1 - TGTGCCAGCAGCTCCGGGACAGGGGAGGGACAGCCCCAGCATTTT CASSSGTGEGQPQHF
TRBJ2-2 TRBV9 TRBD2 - TGTGCCAGCAGCGTTACTAGCGGGGGCCCCGCGAACACCGGGGAGCTGTTTTTT CASSVTSGGPANTGELFF
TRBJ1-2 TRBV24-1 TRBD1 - TGTGCCACCAGTGGGACAGGACTTAACTATGGCTACACCTTC CATSGTGLNYGYTF
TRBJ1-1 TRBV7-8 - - TGTGCCAGCAGCTTAGCGCATGGCAGATTGAACACTGAAGCTTTCTTT CASSLAHGRLNTEAFF
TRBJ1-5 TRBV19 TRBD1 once TGTGCCAGTAGTATTGGACAGGGCCGCAATCAGCCCCAGCATTTT CASSIGQGRNQPQHF
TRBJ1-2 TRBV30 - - TGTGCCGGTAGGGGATTTCGCTATGGCTACACCTTC CAGRGFRYGYTF
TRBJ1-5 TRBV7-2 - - TGTGCCAGCAGCTGGAGCCTCATCGGCAATCAGCCCCAGCATTTT CASSWSLIGNQPQHF